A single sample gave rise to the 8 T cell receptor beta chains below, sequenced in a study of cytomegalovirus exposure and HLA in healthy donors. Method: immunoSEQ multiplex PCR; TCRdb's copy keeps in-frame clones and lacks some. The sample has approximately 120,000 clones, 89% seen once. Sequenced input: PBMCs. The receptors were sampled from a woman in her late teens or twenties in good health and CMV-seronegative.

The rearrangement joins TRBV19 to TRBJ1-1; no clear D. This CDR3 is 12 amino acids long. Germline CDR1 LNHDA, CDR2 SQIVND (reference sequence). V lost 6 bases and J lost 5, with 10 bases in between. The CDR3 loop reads CASSGGYTEAFF. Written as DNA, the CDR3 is TGTGCCAGTAGCGGAGGATATACTGAAGCTTTCTTT.

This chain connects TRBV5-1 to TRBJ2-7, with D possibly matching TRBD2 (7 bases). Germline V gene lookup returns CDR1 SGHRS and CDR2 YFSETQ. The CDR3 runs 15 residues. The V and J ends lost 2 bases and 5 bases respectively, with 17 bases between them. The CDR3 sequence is CASSLGRGAGNEQYV. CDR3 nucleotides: TGCGCCAGCAGCTTAGGTCGGGGGGCCGGCAACGAGCAGTACGTC.

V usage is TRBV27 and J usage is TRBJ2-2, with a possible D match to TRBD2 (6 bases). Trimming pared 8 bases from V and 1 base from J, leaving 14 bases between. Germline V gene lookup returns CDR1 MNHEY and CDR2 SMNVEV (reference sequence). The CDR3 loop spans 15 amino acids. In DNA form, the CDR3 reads TGTGCCAGCCGGGGCGGGGTAGGGAACACCGGGGAGCTGTTTTTT. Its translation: CASRGGVGNTGELFF.

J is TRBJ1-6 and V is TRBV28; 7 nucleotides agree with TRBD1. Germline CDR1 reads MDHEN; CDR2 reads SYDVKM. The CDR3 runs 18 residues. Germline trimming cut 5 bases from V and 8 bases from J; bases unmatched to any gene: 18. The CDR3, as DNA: TGTGCCAGCAGTCCCGCGGCATTGGACAGGTCTGCGGATTCACCCCTCCACTTT. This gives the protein CASSPAALDRSADSPLHF.

In nucleotides, the CDR3 is TGTGCCAGCTCGCTAGCGGGAGTGGTCTACGAGCAGTACTTC. This sequence encodes CASSLAGVVYEQYF. This chain joins TRBV18 and TRBJ2-7; 10 positions agree with TRBD2. Trimming at V came to 6 bases and at J to 3 bases, leaving 5 bases not matched to a gene. CDR1 and CDR2 from the germline V gene are KGHSH and LQKENI. There are 14 residues in the CDR3.

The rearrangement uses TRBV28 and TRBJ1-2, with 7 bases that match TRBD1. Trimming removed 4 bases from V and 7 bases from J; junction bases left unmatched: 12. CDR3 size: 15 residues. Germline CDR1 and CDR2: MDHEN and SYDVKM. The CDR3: CASSSSGQYLRGYTF. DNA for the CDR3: TGTGCCAGCAGTTCCTCGGGACAGTATTTGCGTGGCTACACCTTC.

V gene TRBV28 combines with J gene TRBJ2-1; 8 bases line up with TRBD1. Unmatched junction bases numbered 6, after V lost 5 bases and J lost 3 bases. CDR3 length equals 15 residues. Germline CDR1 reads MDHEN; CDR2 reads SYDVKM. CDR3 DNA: TGTGCCAGCAGTACGACAGGGGAGAGCTACAATGAGCAGTTCTTC. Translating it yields CASSTTGESYNEQFF.

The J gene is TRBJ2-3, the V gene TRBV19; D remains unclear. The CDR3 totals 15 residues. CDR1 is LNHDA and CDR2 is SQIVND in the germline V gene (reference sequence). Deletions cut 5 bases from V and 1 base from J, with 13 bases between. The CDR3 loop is CASSSFSSGTDTQYF. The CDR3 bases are TGTGCCAGTAGTTCCTTTTCGTCTGGCACAGATACGCAGTATTTT.